This is a list of T cell receptor beta chains from one sample in a study of blood T cell repertoires in COVID-19. Only in-frame clones appear in the TCRdb table, and some are missing; sequencing was by immunoSEQ multiplex PCR. The table shows 200,000 to 300,000 clones, with approximately 90% occurring only once. The material sequenced was peripheral blood. These receptors were collected from a woman in her forties with acute or convalescent COVID-19. Each CDR3 is given with its conserved first and last residue. The order of the fields is D gene, clone size, J gene, V gene, CDR3 DNA, CDR3 protein. A D gene is named only where the DNA matches it firmly. Expanded clones are given a class, and other clones once, few, many or no size at all.

D gene: -
clone size: -
J gene: TRBJ2-5
V gene: TRBV6-6
CDR3 DNA: TGTGCCAGCAGTTCGCTGGCAGGGGGGGAGACCCAGTACTTC
CDR3 protein: CASSSLAGGETQYF

D gene: TRBD1
clone size: -
J gene: TRBJ1-4
V gene: TRBV5-6
CDR3 DNA: TGTGCCAGCAGCTTGGTGGGACAGGGGTTGAAAAAACTGTTTTTT
CDR3 protein: CASSLVGQGLKKLFF

D gene: -
clone size: -
J gene: TRBJ2-3
V gene: TRBV12-5
CDR3 DNA: TGTGCTAGTGGTTGGACCCTGGGGGGACAGCGCACAGATACGCAGTATTTT
CDR3 protein: CASGWTLGGQRTDTQYF

D gene: TRBD1
clone size: many
J gene: TRBJ1-6
V gene: TRBV6-6
CDR3 DNA: TGTGCCAGCAGTCCGGACAGGGGCAGCTCACCCCTCCACTTT
CDR3 protein: CASSPDRGSSPLHF

D gene: -
clone size: -
J gene: TRBJ1-1
V gene: TRBV21-1
CDR3 DNA: TGTGCCAGCAGCAAATGGTTTTGGTGGGCTCCTCGTTCGGCGGGGGCTTTCTTT
CDR3 protein: CASSKWFWWAPRSAGAFF

D gene: TRBD1
clone size: -
J gene: TRBJ1-1
V gene: TRBV2
CDR3 DNA: TGTGCCAGCAGGGTGGACAGGACCAAGAACACTGAAGCTTTCTTT
CDR3 protein: CASRVDRTKNTEAFF

D gene: -
clone size: many
J gene: TRBJ1-5
V gene: TRBV5-4
CDR3 DNA: TGTGCCAGCAGCTTGTGGGGCGAGCAGCCCCAGCATTTT
CDR3 protein: CASSLWGEQPQHF

D gene: TRBD1
clone size: once
J gene: TRBJ1-2
V gene: TRBV5-1
CDR3 DNA: TGCGCCAGCAGCTTGGACTCAGGGGGCAGAGGCTACACCTTC
CDR3 protein: CASSLDSGGRGYTF

D gene: -
clone size: once
J gene: TRBJ1-2
V gene: TRBV9
CDR3 DNA: TGTGCCAGCAGCGCGGGGGTGGTAGGGTTTGGCTACACCTTC
CDR3 protein: CASSAGVVGFGYTF

D gene: TRBD2
clone size: -
J gene: TRBJ2-5
V gene: TRBV24-1
CDR3 DNA: TGTGCCACCAGTGAGGCCGGGGGGGTAGAGACCCAGTACTTC
CDR3 protein: CATSEAGGVETQYF

D gene: -
clone size: -
J gene: TRBJ2-1
V gene: TRBV10-3
CDR3 DNA: TGTGCCATCAGTGGGTCCACCAGCTCCTACAATGAGCAGTTCTTC
CDR3 protein: CAISGSTSSYNEQFF

D gene: TRBD1
clone size: -
J gene: TRBJ1-1
V gene: TRBV19
CDR3 DNA: TGTGCCAGTAGTATGACCAGGGGGCTGTTCATGAACACTGAAGCTTTCTTT
CDR3 protein: CASSMTRGLFMNTEAFF

D gene: -
clone size: -
J gene: TRBJ1-1
V gene: TRBV4-1
CDR3 DNA: TGCGCCAGCAGCCCGAGGACAGCGAACACTGAAGCTTTCTTT
CDR3 protein: CASSPRTANTEAFF

D gene: TRBD2
clone size: once
J gene: TRBJ2-1
V gene: TRBV9
CDR3 DNA: TGTGCCAGCAGCGCCCTACTAGCGGGGGGGTACAATGAGCAGTTCTTC
CDR3 protein: CASSALLAGGYNEQFF

D gene: -
clone size: -
J gene: TRBJ1-2
V gene: TRBV19
CDR3 DNA: TGTGCCAGTACCAAACCCGCGGGGGGACCCTCCCTTAACTATGGCTACACCTTC
CDR3 protein: CASTKPAGGPSLNYGYTF

D gene: -
clone size: -
J gene: TRBJ2-5
V gene: TRBV5-1
CDR3 DNA: TGCGCCAGCAGCTCTCCTCAGCTGGGAGAGGAGACCCAGTACTTC
CDR3 protein: CASSSPQLGEETQYF

D gene: TRBD1
clone size: once
J gene: TRBJ1-6
V gene: TRBV5-6
CDR3 DNA: TGTGCCAGCAGCTTAACTGGGACAGCCCCTGGTCTTGCAACCCTCCACTTT
CDR3 protein: CASSLTGTAPGLATLHF

D gene: TRBD1
clone size: -
J gene: TRBJ1-1
V gene: TRBV11-2
CDR3 DNA: TGTGCCAGCAGTAATGACAGGGTCGGGGAAGCTTTCTTT
CDR3 protein: CASSNDRVGEAFF

D gene: -
clone size: -
J gene: TRBJ1-4
V gene: TRBV18
CDR3 DNA: TGTGCCAGCTCACGAGGGGAAAAACTGTTTTTT
CDR3 protein: CASSRGEKLFF

D gene: -
clone size: once
J gene: TRBJ1-6
V gene: TRBV27
CDR3 DNA: TGTGCCAGCAGTAGCCGGGGGGGATCACCCCTCCACTTT
CDR3 protein: CASSSRGGSPLHF

D gene: TRBD1
clone size: -
J gene: TRBJ1-5
V gene: TRBV7-2
CDR3 DNA: TGTGCCAGCAGCTACACAGGGGGAGGCAATCAGCCCCAGCATTTT
CDR3 protein: CASSYTGGGNQPQHF

D gene: TRBD1
clone size: -
J gene: TRBJ1-5
V gene: TRBV19
CDR3 DNA: TGTGCCAGTAGTATAGTGGGGGGACAGGGAGATCAGCCCCAGCATTTT
CDR3 protein: CASSIVGGQGDQPQHF

D gene: -
clone size: -
J gene: TRBJ1-1
V gene: TRBV9
CDR3 DNA: TGTGCCAGCAGCGTAGTAGGCGGGAACACTGAAGCTTTCTTT
CDR3 protein: CASSVVGGNTEAFF

D gene: TRBD1
clone size: -
J gene: TRBJ2-1
V gene: TRBV5-1
CDR3 DNA: TGCGCCAGCAGCTTGGGAGACAGGGTATTGTATGAGCAGTTCTTC
CDR3 protein: CASSLGDRVLYEQFF

D gene: TRBD1
clone size: once
J gene: TRBJ1-2
V gene: TRBV5-1
CDR3 DNA: TGCGCCAGCAGCCGGGACAGGGTTGGCGGCTACACCTTC
CDR3 protein: CASSRDRVGGYTF

D gene: -
clone size: -
J gene: TRBJ2-2
V gene: TRBV9
CDR3 DNA: TGTGCCAGCAGCGTAGGGGCAGGGCTGAACACCGGGGAGCTGTTTTTT
CDR3 protein: CASSVGAGLNTGELFF

D gene: TRBD2
clone size: -
J gene: TRBJ2-3
V gene: TRBV12-3/TRBV12-4
CDR3 DNA: TGTGCCAGCAGTAAGGGACTAGCGGCCCAGTATTTT
CDR3 protein: CASSKGLAAQYF

D gene: TRBD1
clone size: -
J gene: TRBJ2-2
V gene: TRBV24-1
CDR3 DNA: TGTGCCACCAGTGTACGGGACAGGAACACCGGGGAGCTGTTTTTT
CDR3 protein: CATSVRDRNTGELFF

D gene: TRBD2
clone size: -
J gene: TRBJ2-1
V gene: TRBV11-3
CDR3 DNA: TGTGCCAGCAGCTTAACGGCGGGGGGCTTCCATGAGCAGTTCTTC
CDR3 protein: CASSLTAGGFHEQFF

D gene: TRBD2
clone size: -
J gene: TRBJ2-1
V gene: TRBV5-4
CDR3 DNA: TGTGCCAGCAGCGTACCGGGACTAGCGGGGGGGAGCTCCTACAATGAGCAGTTCTTC
CDR3 protein: CASSVPGLAGGSSYNEQFF

D gene: -
clone size: -
J gene: TRBJ2-5
V gene: TRBV11-2
CDR3 DNA: TGTGCCAGCAGATCGTACCAAGAGACCCAGTACTTC
CDR3 protein: CASRSYQETQYF

D gene: -
clone size: -
J gene: TRBJ1-1
V gene: TRBV7-9
CDR3 DNA: TGTGCCAGCAGTTACAGGGCCGGCACTGAAGCTTTCTTT
CDR3 protein: CASSYRAGTEAFF

D gene: -
clone size: -
J gene: TRBJ2-3
V gene: TRBV7-3
CDR3 DNA: TGTGCCAGCAGCTTAACGGCGGATGGGGCGGGGCTGGATACGCAGTATTTT
CDR3 protein: CASSLTADGAGLDTQYF

D gene: -
clone size: -
J gene: TRBJ2-3
V gene: TRBV7-2
CDR3 DNA: TGTGCCAGCAGCTCTACGGGACTCCTAGGGCATACGCAGTATTTT
CDR3 protein: CASSSTGLLGHTQYF

D gene: -
clone size: -
J gene: TRBJ2-6
V gene: TRBV5-1
CDR3 DNA: TGCGCCAGCAGCCCGGGGATGGCCTTCTCTGGGGCCAACGTCCTGACTTTC
CDR3 protein: CASSPGMAFSGANVLTF

D gene: TRBD1
clone size: few
J gene: TRBJ1-5
V gene: TRBV19
CDR3 DNA: TGTGCCAGTAGTATCAGAAGGGGGGACAGCCTCCAGCATTTT
CDR3 protein: CASSIRRGDSLQHF

D gene: -
clone size: -
J gene: TRBJ1-1
V gene: TRBV29-1
CDR3 DNA: TGCAGCGTTGACCTATTAACTGAAGCTTTCTTT
CDR3 protein: CSVDLLTEAFF

D gene: -
clone size: -
J gene: TRBJ1-2
V gene: TRBV19
CDR3 DNA: TGTGCCAGTAGGGGCACTAACTATGGCTACACCTTC
CDR3 protein: CASRGTNYGYTF

D gene: -
clone size: -
J gene: TRBJ1-2
V gene: TRBV6-5
CDR3 DNA: TGTGCCAGCAGTCCGCACAATAACTATGGCTACACCTTC
CDR3 protein: CASSPHNNYGYTF

D gene: TRBD1
clone size: few
J gene: TRBJ1-1
V gene: TRBV5-4
CDR3 DNA: TGTGCCAGCAGCTTGGAGGCAGGGGGGAACACTGAAGCTTTCTTT
CDR3 protein: CASSLEAGGNTEAFF